This entry lists 3 T cell receptor beta chains sequenced from one sample in a study of blood T cell repertoires in COVID-19. Profiling relied on immunoSEQ multiplex PCR, and the TCRdb table lists in-frame clones only, not all of them. The sample includes approximately 150,000 clones, 75% to 90% of them seen just once. Sample: peripheral blood. The receptors here all came from a woman in her 50s with acute or convalescent COVID-19.

The chain recombines TRBV9 with TRBJ2-1; a possible D gene is TRBD1 (5 bases). Germline CDR1 reads SGDLS; CDR2 reads YYNGEE. There are 14 residues in the CDR3. Between the trimmed V and J ends, which lost 6 bases and 6 bases, there was a span of 16 bases. As DNA, the CDR3 is TGTGCCAGCAACTTGGGGCCCAGCGCCAATGAGCAGTTCTTC. Translating gives CASNLGPSANEQFF. Complete variable domain (other parts from reference TRBV9 and TRBJ2-1): DSGVTQTPKHLITATGQRVTLRCSPRSGDLSVYWYQQSLDQGLQFLIQYYNGEERAKGNILERFSAQQFPDLHSELNLSSLELGDSALYFCASNLGPSANEQFFGPGTRLTVL.

This chain joins TRBV5-1 and TRBJ1-1, with 7 positions matching TRBD1. Germline CDR1 reads SGHRS; CDR2 reads YFSETQ. CDR3 size: 15 residues. V lost 4 bases and J lost 2; bases outside the gene matches: 8. CDR3 sequence reads: CASSGWGQLNTEAFF. CDR3 DNA sequence: TGCGCCAGCAGCGGGTGGGGACAGTTAAACACTGAAGCTTTCTTT.

V usage is TRBV4-1 and J usage is TRBJ1-5; 10 nucleotides line up with TRBD1. Trimming cost V 4 bases and J 6 bases; bases outside gene matches: 6. CDR1 is MGHRA, CDR2 YSYEKL, per germline. This CDR3 comprises 15 residues. CDR3 amino acids: CASSPGQGDFQPQHF. The CDR3 DNA reads TGCGCCAGCAGCCCCGGACAGGGGGATTTTCAGCCCCAGCATTTT.